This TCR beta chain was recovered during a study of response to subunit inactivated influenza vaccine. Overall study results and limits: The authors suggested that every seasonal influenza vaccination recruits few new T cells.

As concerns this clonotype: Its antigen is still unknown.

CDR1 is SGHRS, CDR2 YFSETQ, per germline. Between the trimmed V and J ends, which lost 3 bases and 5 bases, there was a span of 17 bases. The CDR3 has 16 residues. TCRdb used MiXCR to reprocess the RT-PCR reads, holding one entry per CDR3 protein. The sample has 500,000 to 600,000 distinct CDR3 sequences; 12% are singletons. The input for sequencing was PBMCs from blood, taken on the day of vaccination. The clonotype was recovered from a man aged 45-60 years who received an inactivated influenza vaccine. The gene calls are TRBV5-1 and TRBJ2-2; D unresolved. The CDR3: CASSSLPDPGTGELFF. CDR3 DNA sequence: TGCGCCAGCAGCTCCCTACCGGACCCCGGTACCGGGGAGCTGTTTTTT.